This T cell receptor (beta chain) comes out of a study of cytomegalovirus exposure and HLA in healthy donors. Generated by immunoSEQ multiplex PCR, the TCRdb table keeps only in-frame clones and is missing some. The sample records roughly 130,000 clones, roughly nine tenths being singletons. Germline trimming cut 4 bases from V and 5 bases from J; bases unmatched to any gene: 8. The germline V gene encodes CDR1 SGHRS and CDR2 YFSETQ. The CDR3 has 16 residues. Study observations and caveats: Researchers catalogued approximately 170 TCR beta chains as cytomegalovirus-associated.

This clone was counted a single time. Its antigen is undetermined. The rearrangement joins TRBV5-1 to TRBJ2-2; TRBD1 aligns across 10 bases. Sequencing input: PBMCs. The receptor was isolated from a woman aged 18-29 years in good health and CMV-seropositive. The CDR3 nucleotides are TGCGCCAGCAGCCTGGGACAGGGGATAGGGACCGGGGAGCTGTTTTTT. Translating gives CASSLGQGIGTGELFF.